The table lists the clone carrying this T cell receptor (beta chain) with many counts. The CDR3 loop spans 15 amino acids. V was pared by 6 bases and J by 8 bases, with 13 bases of the junction left unmatched. CDR1 is MRHNA and CDR2 is SNTAGT in the germline V gene. Naive-designated CD8 cells lacked CD45RO, were positively enriched for CCR7, and omitted terminally differentiated effector memory CD45RA+ cells. Several immunoSEQ 96-well plates shared each subset's DNA, each plate a replicate. The data were produced by immunoSEQ multiplex PCR, yet TCRdb's version contains in-frame clones alone and is incomplete. The sample has 550,000 to 750,000 clones, around 92% seen once; the top ten hold roughly 24%. The data stem from a study of shared clonotypes between healthy human individuals.

This receptor was taken from a man aged 25-40 years in good health. The V and J genes are TRBV6-4 and TRBJ2-1; 7 nucleotides line up with TRBD2. Source material: naive CD8+ T cells sorted from blood. Here the CDR3 DNA reads TGTGCCAGCAGCCAAAGGGGCGGGAGTCTGGATGAGCAGTTCTTC. It codes for CASSQRGGSLDEQFF.